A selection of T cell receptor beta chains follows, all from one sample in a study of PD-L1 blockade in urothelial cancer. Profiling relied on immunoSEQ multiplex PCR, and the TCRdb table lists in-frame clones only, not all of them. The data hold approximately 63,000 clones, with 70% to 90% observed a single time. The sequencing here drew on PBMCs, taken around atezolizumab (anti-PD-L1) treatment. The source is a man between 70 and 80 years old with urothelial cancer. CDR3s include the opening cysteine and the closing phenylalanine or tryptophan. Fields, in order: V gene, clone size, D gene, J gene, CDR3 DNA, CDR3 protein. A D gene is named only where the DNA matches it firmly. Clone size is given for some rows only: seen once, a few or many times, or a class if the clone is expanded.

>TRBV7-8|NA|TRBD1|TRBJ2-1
TGTGCCAGCAGCCTCAGCCGGGACAGGGGCTACAATGAGCAGTTCTTC
CASSLSRDRGYNEQFF
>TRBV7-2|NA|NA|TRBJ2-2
TGTGCCAGCAGCCCTAGGGGTGGGAACACCGGGGAGCTGTTTTTT
CASSPRGGNTGELFF
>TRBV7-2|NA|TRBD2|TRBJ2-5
TGTGCCAGCAGCCGGAGCAGTCCCACCGGGACTAGCGGGAGAGAGACCCAGTACTTC
CASSRSSPTGTSGRETQYF
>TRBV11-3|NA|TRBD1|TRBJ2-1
TGTGCCAGCAGCTCAGGAGTCGGGACAGGAAACTACAATGAGCAGTTCTTC
CASSSGVGTGNYNEQFF
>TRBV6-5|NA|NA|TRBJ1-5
TGTGCCAGCAGCGCTCAAGGGGGTCAGCCCCAGCATTTT
CASSAQGGQPQHF
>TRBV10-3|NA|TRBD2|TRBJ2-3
TGTGCCATCAGTGATAGTGGGACTAGAGGGAATACGCAGTATTTT
CAISDSGTRGNTQYF
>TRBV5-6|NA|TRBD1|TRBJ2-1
TGTGCCAGCAGTTTCGGGACAGGGTTTCATGAGCAGTTCTTC
CASSFGTGFHEQFF
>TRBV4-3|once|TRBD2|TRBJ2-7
TGCGCCAGCAGCCTAGAAGTCAGCGGGACCGTCTACGAGCAGTACTTC
CASSLEVSGTVYEQYF
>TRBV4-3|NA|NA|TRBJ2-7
TGCGCCAGCAGCCAAGACAGGAACCTACAGTACTTC
CASSQDRNLQYF
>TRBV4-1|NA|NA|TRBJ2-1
TGCGCCAGCAGCCATGTGACTGGAAGGGGCGACTCCTACAATGAGCAGTTCTTC
CASSHVTGRGDSYNEQFF
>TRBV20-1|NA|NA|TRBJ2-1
TGCAGTGCTAGTTTGGCTGAGCAGTTCTTC
CSASLAEQFF
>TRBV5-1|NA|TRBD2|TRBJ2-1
TGCGCCAGCAGCGAGGGACTAGCGGGGTTCGAGCAGTTCTTC
CASSEGLAGFEQFF
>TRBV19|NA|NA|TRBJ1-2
TGTGCCAGTAGTGAACGACAGAAGGGCTACACCTTC
CASSERQKGYTF
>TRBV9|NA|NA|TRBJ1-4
TGTGCCAGCAGCCCCGAGGGAGGAGATGAAAAACTGTTTTTT
CASSPEGGDEKLFF
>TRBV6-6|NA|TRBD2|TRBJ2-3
TGTGCCAGCAGCCACGGACTAGTTGTGGTGGATACGCAGTATTTT
CASSHGLVVVDTQYF
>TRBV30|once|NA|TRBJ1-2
TGTGCCTGGTTGGGGCACTCGGAAGAGGATAGCTATGGCTACACCTTC
CAWLGHSEEDSYGYTF
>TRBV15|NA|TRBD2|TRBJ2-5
TGTGCCACCAGCAGAGGCCGGACTAGCGGGGGAGAGGAAGAGACCCAGTACTTC
CATSRGRTSGGEEETQYF
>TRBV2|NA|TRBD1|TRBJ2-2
TGTGCCAGCAGTGAAAAGGGGGCGTTCACCGGGGAGCTGTTTTTT
CASSEKGAFTGELFF